A selection of T cell receptor beta chains follows, all from one sample in a study of T cell repertoires in cytomegalovirus infection. MiXCR, run by TCRdb on the reads, gives a single entry per CDR3 protein. The table has hundreds of thousands of distinct CDR3 sequences, over 7.5% seen once. The sample comprised PBMCs. The receptors shown here come from a human donor in good health (CMV status not recorded). Some clones in this sample may be carry-over from other donors' samples. Each CDR3 is given with its conserved first and last residue. Fields, in order: clone size, V gene, J gene, D gene, CDR3 DNA, CDR3 protein. The D gene is left open where the match is weak. Clone size, where shown, is once, few, many, or a class for clones that have expanded.

many,TRBV11-2,TRBJ1-4,.,TGTGCCAGCAGCTTACGGCCCCAGGGAGCAACTAATGAAAAACTGTTTTTT,CASSLRPQGATNEKLFF
.,TRBV7-2,TRBJ2-1,.,TGTGCCAGCAGCCAGGGATCGGGACGGCGGGTCAATGAGCAGTTCTTC,CASSQGSGRRVNEQFF
many,TRBV15,TRBJ1-4,TRBD1,TGTGCCACCAGCAGCAGGACAGGTGGAAATGAAAAACTGTTTTTT,CATSSRTGGNEKLFF
many,TRBV24-1,TRBJ2-7,.,TGTGCCACCAGTGGCCCCCGTCCAGGGGTCGGCCCGGACGAGCAGTACTTC,CATSGPRPGVGPDEQYF
few,TRBV20-1,TRBJ2-1,TRBD1,TGCAGTGCTTTGGACCCACAGGGGACGGATGAGCAGTTCTTC,CSALDPQGTDEQFF
few,TRBV12-3/TRBV12-4,TRBJ2-3,.,TGTGCCAGCAGTTTACCCCGCGGACGTAGCACAGATACGCAGTATTTT,CASSLPRGRSTDTQYF
large,TRBV12-3/TRBV12-4,TRBJ2-7,.,TGTGCCAGCAGTCCTGATACAGGGAACTACGAGCAGTACTTC,CASSPDTGNYEQYF
many,TRBV7-2,TRBJ1-2,.,TGTGCCAGCAGCTTAGCCCTCCCAGGGGCGGGTGGCTACACCTTC,CASSLALPGAGGYTF
many,TRBV7-2,TRBJ2-3,.,TGTGCCAGCAGAACAGGAGGGGGCACAGATACGCAGTATTTT,CASRTGGGTDTQYF
once,TRBV28,TRBJ1-5,.,TGTGCCAGCAGTTTATACCGATACAATCAGCCCCAGCATTTT,CASSLYRYNQPQHF
few,TRBV20-1,TRBJ1-3,.,TGCAGTGCTAGTGCCGCCCCGGCTGGAAACACCATATATTTT,CSASAAPAGNTIYF
many,TRBV7-2,TRBJ2-3,.,TGTGCCAGCAGCTTAGGAGGGGGAGGAGATACGCAGTATTTT,CASSLGGGGDTQYF
many,TRBV7-2,TRBJ2-2,TRBD2,TGTGCCAGCAGCTTATGGGGACTAGCGGGAGACGGGACCGGGGAGCTGTTTTTT,CASSLWGLAGDGTGELFF
many,TRBV19,TRBJ2-1,TRBD2,TGTGCCAGTAGTATGGTACTAGCGGGAGTCAATGAGCAGTTCTTC,CASSMVLAGVNEQFF
.,TRBV7-8,TRBJ2-1,.,TGTGCCAGCAGCTTCAAGGACGGTGAGCAGTTCTTC,CASSFKDGEQFF
.,TRBV7-9,TRBJ1-2,TRBD1,TGTGCCAGCGGGGGGACAGGGAAGGGCTACACCTTC,CASGGTGKGYTF
.,TRBV7-3,TRBJ2-2,.,TGTGCCAGCAGCCTCATGACCGGGGAGCTGTTTTTT,CASSLMTGELFF
few,TRBV6-2/TRBV6-3,TRBJ2-2,.,TGTGCCAGCAGTTACCCAGAGGAGCTGTTTTTT,CASSYPEELFF
few,TRBV6-2/TRBV6-3,TRBJ2-1,.,TGTGCCACCGCCGGACTGCTTCCCCTCTCCTACAATGAGCAGTTCTTC,CATAGLLPLSYNEQFF
few,TRBV15,TRBJ1-6,.,TGTGCCACCAGCAGAGATACGGGGAGGGGTTCACCCCTCCACTTT,CATSRDTGRGSPLHF
few,TRBV28,TRBJ2-1,.,TGTGCCAGCAGGCCTACGGATAGCTCCTACAATGAGCAGTTCTTC,CASRPTDSSYNEQFF
many,TRBV6-1,TRBJ1-5,.,TGTGCCAGCAACCCCGGTCAGGGTTGGGGCCAGCCCCAGCATTTT,CASNPGQGWGQPQHF
few,TRBV20-1,TRBJ1-5,.,TGCAGTGCTAGACATGGAAACGGGAATCAGCCCCAGCATTTT,CSARHGNGNQPQHF
few,TRBV20-1,TRBJ2-5,.,TGCAGTGCTAATAGGGGAACGTCCAAGACCCAGTACTTC,CSANRGTSKTQYF
.,TRBV24-1,TRBJ1-5,.,TGTGCCACCAGGAGGGTCGGACAGCCCCAGCATTTT,CATRRVGQPQHF
many,TRBV7-2,TRBJ2-3,TRBD1,TGTGCCAGCAGCCAACGATGGGCAGGGGGCCCAGATACGCAGTATTTT,CASSQRWAGGPDTQYF
few,TRBV4-3,TRBJ1-2,.,TGCGCCAGCAGCCAAGCGGTGACTACCAACTATGGCTACACCTTC,CASSQAVTTNYGYTF
few,TRBV5-4,TRBJ1-6,.,TGTGCCAGCAGCCACCGGAGGGGGAGTAATAATTCACCCCTCCACTTT,CASSHRRGSNNSPLHF
few,TRBV7-8,TRBJ2-2,.,TGTGCCAGCAGCTCTTACAGCTCATTGAACACCGGGGAGCTGTTTTTT,CASSSYSSLNTGELFF
few,TRBV5-1,TRBJ2-7,.,TGCGCCAGCAGCTGGACGTGGGGGGCGGATTGGAAGCAGTACTTC,CASSWTWGADWKQYF
.,TRBV2,TRBJ2-3,TRBD1,TGTGCCAGCCCCAAGGGGGCATCAGATACGCAGTATTTT,CASPKGASDTQYF
.,TRBV12-3/TRBV12-4,TRBJ1-5,TRBD1,TGTGCCAGCAGTCTTCGGTGGACAGGGAGCAATCAGCCCCAGCATTTT,CASSLRWTGSNQPQHF
.,TRBV18,TRBJ2-2,TRBD2,TGTGCCAGCTCACCCACCCTGACTAGCGGACATACCGGGGAGCTGTTTTTT,CASSPTLTSGHTGELFF
.,TRBV7-2,TRBJ1-4,.,TGTGCCAGCAGCTTTTATAACTCAACTAATGAAAAACTGTTTTTT,CASSFYNSTNEKLFF
.,TRBV20-1,TRBJ1-5,.,TGCAGTGCTAGAGGTGCATCCGCGATTAGCAATCAGCCCCAGCATTTT,CSARGASAISNQPQHF
few,TRBV7-3,TRBJ2-1,.,TGTGCCAGCAGCTTAGGCACCCAGCAGTTCTTC,CASSLGTQQFF
few,TRBV15,TRBJ1-1,.,TGTGCCACCAGCAGAGATGGCACAGCGGCTAACACTGAAGCTTTCTTT,CATSRDGTAANTEAFF
many,TRBV7-2,TRBJ2-5,.,TGTGCCAGCAGCTCCCCACTAAACCAAGAGACCCAGTACTTC,CASSSPLNQETQYF
few,TRBV7-2,TRBJ1-1,TRBD1,TGTGCCAGCACCAGGGGGCTAGGGAACACTGAAGCTTTCTTT,CASTRGLGNTEAFF
.,TRBV12-3/TRBV12-4,TRBJ2-7,TRBD2,TGTGCCAGCAGTCCCTTGGTAGCGGGGGGGTCCTACGAGCAGTACTTC,CASSPLVAGGSYEQYF
once,TRBV20-1,TRBJ1-4,.,TGCAGTACTAGACCACTTAATGAAGAAAAACTGTTTTTT,CSTRPLNEEKLFF
.,TRBV6-2/TRBV6-3,TRBJ2-1,TRBD2,TGTGCCAGCAGCCTAGCGGGGGGGCCAACGGATGAGCAGTTCTTC,CASSLAGGPTDEQFF
.,TRBV7-6,TRBJ1-2,.,TGTGCCAGCAGCCAGTTAGGGGGAAACTATGGCTACACCTTC,CASSQLGGNYGYTF
.,TRBV7-6,TRBJ2-1,TRBD2,TGTGCCAGCAGCTGGGACCCCGGGACTAGCGTCAACAATGAGCAGTTCTTC,CASSWDPGTSVNNEQFF
few,TRBV10-3,TRBJ2-3,.,TGTGCCATCAGGGGGGACCCTAGCACAGATACGCAGTATTTT,CAIRGDPSTDTQYF
few,TRBV28,TRBJ2-7,.,TGTGCCAGCAGTTTAGGACAGTTCGGCGGGCAGTACTTC,CASSLGQFGGQYF
few,TRBV10-3,TRBJ1-1,.,TGTGCCATCAGACCCACAGGGAACACTGAAGCTTTCTTT,CAIRPTGNTEAFF
few,TRBV7-2,TRBJ2-7,TRBD2,TGTGCCAGCAGCTTAGTCGGGAGGGTTGGTTACGAGCAGTACTTC,CASSLVGRVGYEQYF
.,TRBV7-9,TRBJ2-3,TRBD1,TGTGCCAGCAGCCCGGACAGGTCCAGGGGGACGCAGTATTTT,CASSPDRSRGTQYF
.,TRBV20-1,TRBJ2-1,TRBD2,TGCAGTGCTGGGCGACTAGCGGGGGCCTACAATGAGCAGTTCTTC,CSAGRLAGAYNEQFF